Following are 10 T cell receptor beta chains from one sample sequenced in a study of blood T cells in healthy people across ages. Primed by a sample-barcoded 5' primer and a J-beta primer mix, a second PCR proceeded for roughly 7 to 11 cycles. One entry per CDR3 protein results from TCRdb running MiXCR on the 5' RACE reads. This sample has roughly 800,000 distinct CDR3 sequences, with roughly 24% found just once. A further study also used this sample, focusing on T cells of mothers and their children.

Material for sequencing was blood. The receptor source for this set is a boy between 10 and 17 years old in good health.

This clonotype was detected a few times. V usage is TRBV24-1 and J usage is TRBJ2-1; a weak D match, TRBD2 (8 bases). The germline V gene has CDR1 KGHDR and CDR2 SFDVKD. The ends were cut back, 3 bases at V and 8 bases at J, with 19 bases in the middle. The CDR3 contains 16 residues. CDR3: CATSDPLGRGLDEQFF. In nucleotides, the CDR3 is TGTGCCACCAGTGATCCCCTCGGGAGGGGGCTCGATGAGCAGTTCTTC.

This clonotype was observed a handful of times. This chain connects TRBV11-2 to TRBJ1-2; no clear D. This CDR3 comprises 13 residues. The V gene lost 3 bases and the J gene lost 4 bases, with 9 bases spanning the gap. Looked up from germline, CDR1 is SGHAT and CDR2 is FQNNGV. CDR3 sequence (DNA): TGTGCCAGCAGCTTCGGGGTTTTCTATGGCTACACCTTC. Amino acid sequence: CASSFGVFYGYTF.

This chain joins TRBV27 and TRBJ2-2; D remains unclear. The CDR3 extends over 14 amino acids. Trimming shortened V by 2 bases and J by 1 base, and 5 bases separated the two germline ends. CDR1 is MNHEY and CDR2 is SMNVEV in the germline V gene (reference sequence). CDR3 DNA: TGTGCCAGCAGTTTACTTAAGAACACCGGGGAGCTGTTTTTT. This translates into CASSLLKNTGELFF.

The genes are TRBV12-3 or TRBV12-4 and TRBJ1-4; the match to TRBD1 covers 7 bases. Trimming took 8 bases from V and 0 from J; bases not matched to a gene: 3. The CDR3 covers 14 residues. CDR3 DNA sequence: TGTGCCAGCGGCACAGGGGCAACTAATGAAAAACTGTTTTTT. Its protein product is CASGTGATNEKLFF.

This rearrangement joins TRBV20-1 to TRBJ2-1; 10 nucleotides match TRBD1. Per germline, CDR1 DFQATT and CDR2 SNEGSKA (reference sequence). With 5 bases clipped from V and 10 bases from J, the junction kept 11 bases outside the gene matches. This CDR3 has 14 residues. The CDR3: CSAPRGQGHREQFF. As DNA, the CDR3 is TGCAGTGCTCCTCGGGGACAGGGGCATCGAGAGCAGTTCTTC.

This rearrangement joins TRBV25-1 to TRBJ1-1; D is uncertain. This CDR3 comprises 15 residues. The V gene's germline CDR1 is MGHDK and CDR2 SYGVNS. V lost 2 bases and J lost 1, with 11 bases in between. CDR3 amino acids: CASSELSRRNTEAFF. DNA for the CDR3: TGTGCCAGCAGTGAACTGTCCAGGAGGAACACTGAAGCTTTCTTT.

The chain is built from TRBV20-1 and TRBJ2-5; 8 nucleotides agree with TRBD2. After removal of 5 bases from V and 2 bases from J, the junction contained 13 bases not matched to a gene. This CDR3 comprises 16 residues. CDR1 DFQATT and CDR2 SNEGSKA come from the germline V gene (reference sequence). The CDR3 sequence: CSAALETGGVQETQYF. Here the CDR3 DNA reads TGCAGTGCTGCTCTAGAGACGGGGGGGGTACAAGAGACCCAGTACTTC.

The rearrangement links TRBV5-1 to TRBJ2-2; 7 nucleotides line up with TRBD2. There are 15 residues in the CDR3. Germline V gene sequence: CDR1 SGHRS, CDR2 YFSETQ. Trimming at V came to 7 bases and at J to 4 bases, leaving 10 bases not matched to a gene. In DNA, the CDR3 is TGCGCCAGCCTGGGGGGGATCTTCGGCACCGGGGAGCTGTTTTTT. This translates into CASLGGIFGTGELFF.

This chain joins TRBV30 and TRBJ1-2; D unclear. V was cut by 0 bases and J by 6 bases, with 11 bases left in between. The CDR3 sequence is 13 residues long. Germline V lookup: CDR1 GTSNPN, CDR2 SVGIG (reference sequence). The CDR3 DNA reads as TGTGCCTGGAGTGTACCGGGGTACGATGGCTACACCTTC. Translation: CAWSVPGYDGYTF.

This chain joins TRBV6-2 or TRBV6-3 and TRBJ2-7; the match to TRBD2 covers 7 bases. The germline V gene encodes CDR1 MNHEY and CDR2 SVGEGT. J was trimmed by 0 bases and V by 4 bases; bases with no gene match: 6. This CDR3 region has 15 residues. The CDR3 spells CASSSGGGGSYEQYF. Written as DNA, the CDR3 is TGTGCCAGCAGTTCCGGCGGCGGGGGCTCCTACGAGCAGTACTTC.